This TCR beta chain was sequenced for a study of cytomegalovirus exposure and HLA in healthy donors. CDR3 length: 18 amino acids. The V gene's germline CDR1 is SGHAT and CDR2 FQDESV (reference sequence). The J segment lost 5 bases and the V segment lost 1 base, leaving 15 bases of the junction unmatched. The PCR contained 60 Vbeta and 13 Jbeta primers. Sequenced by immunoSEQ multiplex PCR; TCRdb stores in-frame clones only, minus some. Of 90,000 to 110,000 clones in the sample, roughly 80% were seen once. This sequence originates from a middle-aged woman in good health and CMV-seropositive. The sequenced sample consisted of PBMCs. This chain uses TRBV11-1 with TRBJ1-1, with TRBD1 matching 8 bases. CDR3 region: CASSLVGTGASRGTEAFF. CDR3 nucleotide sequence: TGTGCCAGCAGCTTAGTAGGGACAGGCGCATCAAGGGGGACTGAAGCTTTCTTT.